The 16 T cell receptor beta chains below all came from one sample that was sequenced in a study of shared T cell receptors in the human thymus. Clones were sequenced by immunoSEQ multiplex PCR, and TCRdb holds only the in-frame ones, with some missing. The table includes 720,000 or so clones, roughly 85% detected once. The sample was also linked to a second study, of human thymus T cells.

Material for sequencing was thymocytes. Receptors were obtained from a girl under three years old with a congenital heart defect.

The chain carries TRBV27 and TRBJ2-1, with 9 bases lining up with TRBD2. This CDR3 comprises 17 residues. Germline values: CDR1 MNHEY, CDR2 SMNVEV (reference sequence). V trimming: 2 bases; J trimming: 3 bases; junction bases outside the gene matches: 8. The CDR3 sequence is CASSLRSLAGDYNEQFF. The CDR3, as DNA: TGTGCCAGCAGTTTACGGAGCTTAGCGGGGGACTACAATGAGCAGTTCTTC.

J is TRBJ1-3 and V is TRBV29-1, with 8 bases fitting TRBD1. V was pared by 1 base and J by 2 bases, with 1 base of the junction left unmatched. Germline V gene sequence: CDR1 SQVTM, CDR2 ANQGSEA. The CDR3 totals 14 residues. The CDR3 loop reads CSVEGTGPGNTIYF. The CDR3 region has the DNA TGCAGCGTTGAAGGGACAGGGCCTGGAAACACCATATATTTT. Drawing the rest from reference TRBV29-1 and TRBJ1-3, the complete variable domain is SAVISQKPSRDICQRGTSLTIQCQVDSQVTMMFWYRQQPGQSLTLIATANQGSEATYESGFVIDKFPISRPNLTFSTLTVSNMSPEDSSIYLCSVEGTGPGNTIYFGEGSWLTVV.

This clone was seen only a few times. This chain uses TRBV2 with TRBJ1-3, with D perhaps matching TRBD1 (6 bases). Germline V gives CDR1 SNHLY, CDR2 FYNNEI. CDR3 size: 15 residues. The V and J ends lost 5 bases and 4 bases respectively, with 15 bases between them. This chain's CDR3 is CASSYRVLWGNTIYF. The CDR3 nucleotides are TGTGCCAGCAGTTACAGGGTCCTCTGGGGAAACACCATATATTTT.

The CDR3 sequence is CASSPETHRGRFAPNYGYTF. Here the CDR3 DNA reads TGCGCCAGCAGTCCGGAAACCCACAGGGGGCGGTTCGCCCCTAACTATGGCTACACCTTC. This chain uses TRBV5-1 with TRBJ1-2; 9 bases are shared with TRBD1. This CDR3 has 20 amino acids. Germline CDR1 reads SGHRS; CDR2 reads YFSETQ. V was clipped by 5 bases and J by 0 bases; unmatched bases: 20.

This chain connects TRBV4-1 to TRBJ2-7, with TRBD2 identical over 15 bases. CDR3 length equals 18 residues. Germline V gene sequence: CDR1 MGHRA, CDR2 YSYEKL. Losses at the gene ends were 3 bases for V and 6 bases for J; bases not matched to a gene: 12. The CDR3 nucleotides are TGCGCCAGCAGCCACCTTCGGACTAGCGGGGGGGCCGTGTGCGAGCAGTACTTC. Protein product: CASSHLRTSGGAVCEQYF.

The chain links TRBV5-6 to TRBJ1-2; D gene ambiguous. Germline V gene sequence: CDR1 SGHDT, CDR2 YYEEEE. The V and J ends lost 2 bases and 0 bases respectively, with 11 bases between them. The length of the CDR3 is 15 residues. CDR3 loop: CASSLFGKTNYGYTF. The CDR3 nucleotides are TGTGCCAGCAGCTTATTCGGGAAGACTAACTATGGCTACACCTTC.

In this sample, this clone turned up a few times. The chain recombines TRBV5-1 with TRBJ2-1, with a tentative D call TRBD1 (6 bases). Germline-derived CDR1 and CDR2 are SGHRS and YFSETQ. This CDR3 is built from 15 residues. V shed 5 bases and J shed 7 bases, with 19 bases lying between them. The CDR3 nucleotides are TGCGCCAGCAGTTATGACAGGATACCAAAGAATGAGCAGTTCTTC. Its translation is CASSYDRIPKNEQFF.

A single count supports this clone. The chain employs TRBV7-9 and TRBJ1-5; D possibly corresponds to TRBD1 (6 bases). The CDR3 is 17 residues long. Germline assignment: CDR1 SEHNR and CDR2 FQNEAQ (reference sequence). Trimming stripped 4 bases from V and 6 bases from J, with 22 bases between. CDR3 coding DNA: TGTGCCAGCAGCTCCCTATATTCACAGGGCCCCCCTCAGCCCCAGCATTTT. This translates into CASSSLYSQGPPQPQHF.

The rearrangement uses TRBV19 and TRBJ1-2; D may be TRBD1 (6 bases). V dropped 5 bases and J dropped 0 bases, with 13 bases sitting between them. This CDR3 spans 15 amino acids. Germline CDR1 LNHDA, CDR2 SQIVND (reference sequence). The CDR3 nucleotides read TGTGCCAGTAGTTTTGGACAGAAACCTAACTATGGCTACACCTTC. Translated: CASSFGQKPNYGYTF.

This clone was detected a few times. This chain joins TRBV5-4 and TRBJ2-5; TRBD2 matches at 9 bases. In germline, CDR1 is SGHNT, CDR2 YYREEE (reference sequence). V dropped 5 bases and J dropped 5; count of bases not matched to a gene: 19. This CDR3 is 18 amino acids long. The CDR3 DNA sequence: TGTGCCAGCAGAAACGATACCCCCGGGACTAGCTTAGGGGAGACCCAGTACTTC. Amino acids: CASRNDTPGTSLGETQYF.

CDR3 sequence (DNA): TGTGCCAGCAGTCAGGACAGGTTATGTATGTATGTAAATGAGCAGTTCTTC. It specifies CASSQDRLCMYVNEQFF. V usage is TRBV28 and J usage is TRBJ2-1; the match to TRBD1 covers 7 bases. With V trimmed by 5 bases and J by 7 bases, 17 bases remained unmatched. Germline CDR1 MDHEN, CDR2 SYDVKM. There are 17 residues in the CDR3.

The chain couples TRBV6-5 to TRBJ1-5, with D unresolved. CDR3 length: 13 residues. Trimming took off 8 bases at V and 5 bases at J, with 13 bases between the two ends. Germline CDR1 and CDR2: MNHEY and SVGAGI. Written as DNA, the CDR3 is TGTGCCAGCCGCGGGTCGGCCCATCAGCCCCAGCATTTT. It specifies CASRGSAHQPQHF.

This clone was seen once. V gene TRBV9 combines with J gene TRBJ2-1; unclear D gene. From germline, CDR1 is SGDLS and CDR2 YYNGEE. This CDR3 has 12 amino acids. Trimming left V 2 bases short and J 8 bases short, with 8 bases between. CDR3 bases: TGTGCCAGCAGCGTTGGGCAGGATGAGCAGTTCTTC. Amino acids: CASSVGQDEQFF.

This chain uses TRBV7-9 with TRBJ1-1, with 9 bases identical to TRBD1. Looked up from germline, CDR1 is SEHNR and CDR2 is FQNEAQ (reference sequence). With V trimmed by 5 bases and J by 4 bases, 11 bases remained unmatched. CDR3 length equals 16 residues. The CDR3 nucleotides are TGTGCCAGCAGCATAACCCGGGACAGGGTTTCCACTGAAGCTTTCTTT. Translated, it gives CASSITRDRVSTEAFF.

The chain recombines TRBV5-4 with TRBJ1-2; no definite D call. V was pared by 2 bases and J by 6 bases, with 8 bases between. The CDR3 extends over 12 amino acids. Per germline, CDR1 SGHNT and CDR2 YYREEE (reference sequence). The CDR3 is CASSLETDGYTF. The CDR3, as DNA: TGTGCCAGCAGCTTAGAAACAGATGGCTACACCTTC.

V is TRBV4-1 and J is TRBJ1-6, with D uncertain. CDR1 is MGHRA and CDR2 is YSYEKL in the germline V gene. Deletions cut 0 bases from V and 7 bases from J, with 25 bases between. CDR3 length: 20 residues. CDR3 nucleotides: TGCGCCAGCAGCCAAGATCGGTCGTACGACGATCGAGGGATAAATTCACCCCTCCACTTT. Encoded protein: CASSQDRSYDDRGINSPLHF.